One sample yielded the 10 T cell receptor beta chains listed below, sequenced in a study of blood T cell repertoires in COVID-19. Libraries were prepared by immunoSEQ multiplex PCR; TCRdb keeps only in-frame clonotypes and omits some of them. The repertoire holds around 130,000 clones, about 77% seen once, with around 20% in the top ten. Specimen: peripheral blood. Receptors were obtained from an elderly man with acute or convalescent COVID-19.

The table lists this clone with a count of one. This chain uses TRBV9 with TRBJ1-1; D is ambiguous. The germline gives CDR1 SGDLS, CDR2 YYNGEE. This CDR3 has 14 amino acids. V lost 4 bases and J 3 bases, leaving 13 bases between the germline ends. CDR3 residues: CASSPGFGDTEAFF. CDR3 nucleotide sequence: TGTGCCAGCAGCCCGGGCTTCGGGGACACTGAAGCTTTCTTT.

The chain couples TRBV9 to TRBJ1-1; perhaps TRBD1 as D (5 bases). With 0 bases removed from V and 4 bases from J, the gap between germline ends came to 13 bases. This CDR3 contains 15 residues. Germline CDR1 is SGDLS and CDR2 is YYNGEE. CDR3 residues: CASSVGVRQGTEAFF. CDR3 sequence (DNA): TGTGCCAGCAGCGTAGGCGTGAGGCAGGGCACTGAAGCTTTCTTT.

This chain links TRBV6-1 with TRBJ1-5, with D maybe TRBD1 (6 bases). V shed 2 bases and J shed 5 bases, with 13 bases lying between them. The CDR3 length is 15 residues. CDR1 and CDR2 (germline): MNHNS, SASEGT. CDR3 DNA: TGTGCCAGCAGTGAAAGGGGACAACAAGATCAGCCCCAGCATTTT. It yields the protein CASSERGQQDQPQHF.

This rearrangement joins TRBV5-1 to TRBJ2-2; 9 positions match TRBD1. This CDR3 comprises 15 residues. CDR1 is SGHRS, CDR2 YFSETQ, per germline. Trimming removed 7 bases from V and 7 bases from J; junction bases left unmatched: 11. In nucleotides, the CDR3 is TGCGCCAGCCAGACAGGGGGGACCGGCTACGGGGAGCTGTTTTTT. Amino acids: CASQTGGTGYGELFF.

The chain couples TRBV7-9 to TRBJ1-5, with TRBD1 as a possible D gene (5 bases). V lost 5 bases and J 5 bases, leaving 10 bases between the germline ends. Germline V CDR1 and CDR2: SEHNR, FQNEAQ (reference sequence). This CDR3 is built from 13 residues. CDR3 in amino acids: CASSGGGDQPQHF. CDR3 nucleotides: TGTGCCAGCAGCGGTGGAGGGGATCAGCCCCAGCATTTT.

The chain carries TRBV7-2 and TRBJ2-3; no firm D call. From germline, CDR1 is SGHTA and CDR2 FQGNSA. This CDR3 region has 14 residues. Trimming removed 5 bases at V and 4 bases at J, with 13 bases between. In DNA, the CDR3 is TGTGCCAGCAGCCGGCCTAGAGATGCAGATACGCAGTATTTT. It yields the protein CASSRPRDADTQYF.

A note on this clone: A much bigger clone sits one base away, suggesting this may be a read error. The rearrangement joins TRBV28 to TRBJ1-1, with 7 positions matching TRBD1. CDR1 MDHEN and CDR2 SYDVKM come from the germline V gene. The V and J ends lost 2 bases and 0 bases, in that order; junction bases with no gene match: 0. This CDR3 spans 14 amino acids. CDR3 coding DNA: TGTGCCAGCAGTTTAGGGACAGTGAACACTGAAGCTTTCTTT. Its protein is CASSLGTVNTEAFF.

The chain combines TRBV5-6 with TRBJ1-6; 9 positions agree with TRBD1. V lost 7 bases to trimming and J lost 9 bases; unmatched junction nucleotides: 8. The germline V gene has CDR1 SGHDT and CDR2 YYEEEE. CDR3 length: 14 residues. In nucleotides, the CDR3 is TGTGCCAGCGGACCGGGACAGGGTACTTCACCCCTCCACTTT. Translated, it gives CASGPGQGTSPLHF.

The chain is built from TRBV5-1 and TRBJ2-1; 13 bases fit TRBD2. Germline values: CDR1 SGHRS, CDR2 YFSETQ. This CDR3 is 15 amino acids long. V shed 3 bases and J 4 bases; nucleotides not matched to a gene: 1. This CDR3 reads CASSSTSGGYNEQFF. CDR3 nucleotides: TGCGCCAGCAGCTCGACTAGCGGGGGGTACAATGAGCAGTTCTTC.

The chain employs TRBV5-6 and TRBJ1-5; D may be TRBD1 (5 bases). Trimming took 3 bases from V and 5 from J, leaving 9 bases between them. The CDR3 extends over 13 amino acids. Germline V gene data show CDR1 as SGHDT and CDR2 as YYEEEE. CDR3 protein: CASSSGRDQPQHF. The CDR3, as DNA: TGTGCCAGCAGCTCCGGCAGGGATCAGCCCCAGCATTTT.